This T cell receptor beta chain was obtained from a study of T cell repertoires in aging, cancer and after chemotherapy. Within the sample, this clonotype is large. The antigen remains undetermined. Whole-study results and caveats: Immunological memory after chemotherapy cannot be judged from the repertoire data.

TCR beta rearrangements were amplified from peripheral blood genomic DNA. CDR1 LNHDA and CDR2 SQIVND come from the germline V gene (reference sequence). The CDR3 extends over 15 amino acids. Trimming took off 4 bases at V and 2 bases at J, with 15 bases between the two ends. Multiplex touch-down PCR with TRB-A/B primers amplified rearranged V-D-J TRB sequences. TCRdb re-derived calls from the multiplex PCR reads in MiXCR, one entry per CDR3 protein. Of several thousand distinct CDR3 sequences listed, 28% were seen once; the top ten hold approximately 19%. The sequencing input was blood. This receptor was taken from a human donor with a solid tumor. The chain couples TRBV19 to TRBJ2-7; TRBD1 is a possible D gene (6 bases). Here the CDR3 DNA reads TGTGCCAGTAGTACACGGACAGCTGCTACCTACGAGCAGTACTTC. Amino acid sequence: CASSTRTAATYEQYF.